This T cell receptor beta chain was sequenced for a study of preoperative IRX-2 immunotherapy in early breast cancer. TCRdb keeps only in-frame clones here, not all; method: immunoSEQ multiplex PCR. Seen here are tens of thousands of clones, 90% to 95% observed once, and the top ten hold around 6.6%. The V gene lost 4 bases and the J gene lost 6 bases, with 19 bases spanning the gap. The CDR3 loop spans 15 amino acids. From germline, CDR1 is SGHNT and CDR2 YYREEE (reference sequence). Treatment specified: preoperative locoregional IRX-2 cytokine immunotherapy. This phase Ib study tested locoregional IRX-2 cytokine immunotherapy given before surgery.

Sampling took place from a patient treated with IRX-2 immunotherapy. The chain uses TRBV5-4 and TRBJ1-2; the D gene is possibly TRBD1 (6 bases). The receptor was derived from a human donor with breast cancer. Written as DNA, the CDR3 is TGTGCCAGCAGCCAGCTCACGGGGGGCGTAAATGGCTACACCTTC. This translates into CASSQLTGGVNGYTF. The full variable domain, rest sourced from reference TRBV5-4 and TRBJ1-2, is ETGVTQSPTHLIKTRGQQVTLRCSSQSGHNTVSWYQQALGQGPQFIFQYYREEENGRGNFPPRFSGLQFPNYSSELNVNALELDDSALYLCASSQLTGGVNGYTFGSGTRLTVV.